Below are 29 T cell receptor beta chains sequenced from a single sample in a study of OX40 agonist ivuxolimab in advanced cancers. Library preparation employed the immunoSEQ multiplex PCR assay. TCRdb provides this immuneACCESS table in a form limited to in-frame rearrangements. Some clones are lacking; in checked studies, under half of them reflect an unresolved V gene, and why the rest are absent is not known. This sample holds about 20,000 clones; 75% to 90% were observed only once. Together, the top ten hold approximately 51% of the sample. Sequenced here: CD4+ or CD8+ T cells sorted from blood, sampled in a trial of the OX40 agonist ivuxolimab. The receptor source for this set is an adult with an advanced solid tumor such as melanoma, head and neck, liver or kidney cancer.

This clone occurred a few times. This chain links TRBV6-6 with TRBJ2-1; 9 bases are a match to TRBD2. J lost 9 bases, V lost 5 bases, and 14 bases had no gene match. Germline V CDR1 and CDR2: MNHNY, SVGAGI (reference sequence). The CDR3 totals 16 residues. This chain's CDR3 is CASSPRSGSGRTEQFF. In DNA form, the CDR3 reads TGTGCCAGCAGTCCCCGCAGCGGGAGCGGGAGGACTGAGCAGTTCTTC.

The chain is built from TRBV10-2 and TRBJ2-7; 8 nucleotides agree with TRBD1. Looked up from germline, CDR1 is WSHSY and CDR2 is SAAADI. This CDR3 is built from 16 residues. The trim removed 5 bases at V and 0 bases at J, leaving 9 bases unmatched. The CDR3 sequence: CASSSPGQDTSYEQYF. For the CDR3, the DNA is TGCGCCAGCAGTTCCCCGGGACAGGACACCTCCTACGAGCAGTACTTC.

The V and J genes are TRBV7-9 and TRBJ1-1, with a possible D match to TRBD1 (6 bases). In germline, CDR1 is SEHNR, CDR2 FQNEAQ (reference sequence). Between the trimmed V and J ends, which lost 4 bases and 0 bases, there was a span of 15 bases. The CDR3 contains 16 residues. This CDR3 reads CASSSDSSGVNTEAFF. The DNA of the CDR3 is TGTGCCAGCAGCTCGGACAGTTCGGGGGTGAACACTGAAGCTTTCTTT.

The J gene is TRBJ2-5, the V gene TRBV2; D is possibly TRBD1 (6 bases). V was shortened by 8 bases and J by 1 base, with 11 bases between the two germline ends. CDR1 SNHLY and CDR2 FYNNEI come from the germline V gene. The CDR3 runs to 13 residues. DNA for the CDR3: TGTGCCAGCCGGGACAACTTCCAAGAGACCCAGTACTTC. Translating gives CASRDNFQETQYF.

This chain uses TRBV7-8 with TRBJ2-3; 10 positions agree with TRBD2. Germline V lookup: CDR1 SGHVS, CDR2 FQNEAQ. V was pared by 5 bases and J by 0 bases, with 2 bases of the junction left unmatched. CDR3 length: 15 amino acids. CDR3 residues: CASSRAGGSTDTQYF. CDR3 DNA: TGTGCCAGCAGCCGAGCGGGAGGGAGCACAGATACGCAGTATTTT.

The J gene is TRBJ1-3, the V gene TRBV4-3; 8 bases are a match to TRBD1. With V trimmed by 1 base and J by 4 bases, 3 bases remained unmatched. Germline assignment: CDR1 LGHNA and CDR2 YSLEER. This CDR3 is 15 amino acids long. The CDR3 coding sequence is TGCGCCAGCAGCCAAGGGACAGGGAACGGAAACACCATATATTTT. Protein sequence: CASSQGTGNGNTIYF.

The chain links TRBV7-9 to TRBJ2-5; D remains ambiguous. The J call may not be correct, given that the DNA end is closer to TRBJ2-7. The CDR3 is 14 residues long. The germline V gene encodes CDR1 SEHNR and CDR2 FQNEAQ (reference sequence). The CDR3 is CASSSTDKPYEQYF. The CDR3 DNA reads TGTGCCAGCAGCTCTACCGACAAGCCCTACGAGCAGTACTTC.

CDR3 sequence: CASSLDVGESNQPQHF. The CDR3 DNA reads as TGTGCCAGCAGCTTAGATGTGGGGGAAAGCAATCAGCCCCAGCATTTT. The chain recombines TRBV7-2 with TRBJ1-5; weak D call: TRBD1 (5 bases). Trimming shortened V by 1 base and J by 1 base, and 11 bases separated the two germline ends. Germline CDR1 reads SGHTA; CDR2 reads FQGNSA. The CDR3 length is 16 residues. Filled out from reference TRBV7-2 and TRBJ1-5, the complete variable domain reads GAGVSQSPSNKVTEKGKDVELRCDPISGHTALYWYRQSLGQGLEFLIYFQGNSAPDKSGLPSDRFSAERTGGSVSTLTIQRTQQEDSAVYLCASSLDVGESNQPQHFGDGTRLSIL.

J is TRBJ2-1 and V is TRBV28, with 7 bases matching TRBD2. V lost 2 bases to trimming and J lost 9 bases; unmatched junction nucleotides: 10. Germline CDR1 MDHEN, CDR2 SYDVKM. The CDR3 contains 15 residues. The CDR3 coding sequence is TGTGCCAGCAGTTTAGGGCTAGCGGAGGGGTCTGAGCAGTTCTTC. As protein: CASSLGLAEGSEQFF.

The chain is built from TRBV5-4 and TRBJ2-4, with D maybe TRBD1 (6 bases). CDR1 and CDR2 (germline): SGHNT, YYREEE (reference sequence). Trimming took off 2 bases at V and 5 bases at J, with 8 bases between the two ends. The CDR3 is made up of 13 amino acids. In DNA form, the CDR3 reads TGTGCCAGCAGCTTACAGGGCGAAAACATTCAGTACTTC. Translation: CASSLQGENIQYF. The full variable domain, rest sourced from reference TRBV5-4 and TRBJ2-4, is ETGVTQSPTHLIKTRGQQVTLRCSSQSGHNTVSWYQQALGQGPQFIFQYYREEENGRGNFPPRFSGLQFPNYSSELNVNALELDDSALYLCASSLQGENIQYFGAGTRLSVL.

The V call is TRBV29-1, the J call TRBJ2-5; D might be TRBD1 or TRBD2, each matching 5 bases. This CDR3 has 13 amino acids. The V end lost 7 bases, the J end lost 4 bases, and 16 bases lay between the germline ends. Germline assignment: CDR1 SQVTM and CDR2 ANQGSEA. The CDR3 loop reads CSGGWPLRETQYF. The CDR3 DNA is TGCAGCGGGGGGTGGCCCCTCAGAGAGACCCAGTACTTC.

V is TRBV11-2 and J is TRBJ2-1, with a tentative D call TRBD2 (6 bases). From germline, CDR1 is SGHAT and CDR2 FQNNGV. This CDR3 is 14 amino acids long. Trimming took 4 bases from V and 3 from J, leaving 10 bases between them. CDR3 sequence: CASSSRGNYNEQFF. CDR3 in DNA: TGTGCCAGCAGCTCGCGGGGCAACTACAATGAGCAGTTCTTC. Full variable domain (missing parts from reference TRBV11-2 and TRBJ2-1): EAGVAQSPRYKIIEKRQSVAFWCNPISGHATLYWYQQILGQGPKLLIQFQNNGVVDDSQLPKDRFSAERLKGVDSTLKIQPAKLEDSAVYLCASSSRGNYNEQFFGPGTRLTVL.

This chain connects TRBV11-2 to TRBJ2-1; TRBD2 matches 13 bases. V gave up 5 bases and J gave up 5 bases; unmatched junction bases: 6. There are 16 residues in the CDR3. Germline V gene sequence: CDR1 SGHAT, CDR2 FQNNGV. The DNA of the CDR3 is TGTGCCAGCAGCACCTTACTAGCGGGAGGGGACAATGAGCAGTTCTTC. It encodes CASSTLLAGGDNEQFF.

This chain connects TRBV4-3 to TRBJ2-7; D uncertain. This CDR3 contains 15 residues. V gave up 2 bases and J gave up 3 bases, with 14 bases separating them. Germline V gene lookup returns CDR1 LGHNA and CDR2 YSLEER. Here the CDR3 DNA reads TGCGCCAGCAGCCAAAATTACTACGGTGGCTACGAGCAGTACTTC. Its protein product is CASSQNYYGGYEQYF.

The chain joins TRBV2 to TRBJ2-5, with unresolved D. The CDR3 has 14 amino acids. The V and J ends lost 6 bases and 2 bases respectively, with 13 bases between them. Germline loops: CDR1 SNHLY, CDR2 FYNNEI. DNA of the CDR3: TGTGCCAGCAGACCGGGCTCAGCTCAAGAGACCCAGTACTTC. It is translated as CASRPGSAQETQYF. The whole variable domain, remainder taken from reference TRBV2 and TRBJ2-5, is EPEVTQTPSHQVTQMGQEVILRCVPISNHLYFYWYRQILGQKVEFLVSFYNNEISEKSEIFDDQFSVERPDGSNFTLKIRSTKLEDSAMYFCASRPGSAQETQYFGPGTRLLVL.

This chain joins TRBV7-6 and TRBJ1-4; D ambiguous. This CDR3 has 14 residues. Germline CDR1 and CDR2: SGHVS and FNYEAQ. Trimming shortened V by 1 base and J by 6 bases, and 9 bases separated the two germline ends. The CDR3 DNA is TGTGCCAGCAGCTTAGTACGCGGGGATGAAAAACTGTTTTTT. It translates to CASSLVRGDEKLFF.

This chain connects TRBV2 to TRBJ2-1; 11 nucleotides align to TRBD2. Germline V gene sequence: CDR1 SNHLY, CDR2 FYNNEI. V lost 8 bases to trimming and J lost 9 bases; unmatched junction nucleotides: 3. The length of the CDR3 is 12 residues. The CDR3 bases are TGTGCCAGCGAGACTAGCGGGGTTGAGCAGTTCTTC. Protein sequence: CASETSGVEQFF.

The chain carries TRBV6-5 and TRBJ1-2; 9 bases agree with TRBD1. CDR3 size: 16 residues. In germline, CDR1 is MNHEY, CDR2 SVGAGI. After removal of 3 bases from V and 4 bases from J, the junction contained 9 bases not matched to a gene. The DNA of the CDR3 is TGTGCCAGCAGTTATGAAGGACAGGGGATCCCCTATGGCTACACCTTC. The encoded protein is CASSYEGQGIPYGYTF.

The chain carries TRBV2 and TRBJ1-1; TRBD1 matches at 10 bases. The junction had 7 bases not matched to a gene; V was cut back by 6 bases and J by 0 bases. The CDR3 runs to 16 residues. The germline CDR1 and CDR2 sequences are SNHLY and FYNNEI. The chain's CDR3 is CASSERDRGVNTEAFF. The DNA for the CDR3 is TGTGCCAGCAGCGAACGGGACAGGGGAGTGAACACTGAAGCTTTCTTT.

The chain recombines TRBV7-9 with TRBJ2-6; D unresolved. The CDR3 is 14 amino acids. CDR1 and CDR2 from the germline V gene are SEHNR and FQNEAQ (reference sequence). The ends were cut back, 3 bases at V and 0 bases at J, with 3 bases in the middle. CDR3: CASSFRSGANVLTF. In DNA, the CDR3 is TGTGCCAGCAGCTTCCGCTCTGGGGCCAACGTCCTGACTTTC.

This chain connects TRBV7-9 to TRBJ1-2; TRBD1 aligns across 8 bases. CDR1 SEHNR and CDR2 FQNEAQ come from the germline V gene (reference sequence). Trimming took 4 bases from V and 1 from J; bases not matched to a gene: 11. CDR3 length: 17 residues. Here the CDR3 reads CASSSSTGVIFNYGYTF. As DNA, the CDR3 is TGTGCCAGCAGCTCCTCGACAGGGGTTATATTTAACTATGGCTACACCTTC.

This clone appeared a few times. The rearrangement links TRBV6-5 to TRBJ2-7; 12 bases agree with TRBD2. This CDR3 comprises 15 residues. The ends lost 2 bases at V and 5 bases at J; junction bases unmatched: 4. Germline CDR1 and CDR2: MNHEY and SVGAGI. The CDR3: CASSYGRLAGDEQYF. DNA of the CDR3: TGTGCCAGCAGTTACGGCCGACTAGCGGGGGACGAGCAGTACTTC.

The V call is TRBV7-9, the J call TRBJ2-7; the D is unclear. Trimming removed 5 bases from V and 4 bases from J, with 15 bases in between. The CDR3 loop spans 14 amino acids. Germline V lookup: CDR1 SEHNR, CDR2 FQNEAQ (reference sequence). DNA of the CDR3: TGTGCCAGCAGCGCAGTGACACGGGTGTACGAGCAGTACTTC. This gives the protein CASSAVTRVYEQYF.

This rearrangement joins TRBV6-1 to TRBJ1-4, with D possibly matching TRBD1 (5 bases). CDR1 is MNHNS and CDR2 is SASEGT in the germline V gene. The CDR3 has 17 amino acids. Trimming took off 3 bases at V and 1 base at J, with 15 bases between the two ends. The CDR3 DNA follows: TGTGCCAGCAGTGACACTTATTCCGGGGGAACTAATGAAAAACTGTTTTTT. Translation gives CASSDTYSGGTNEKLFF.

The chain links TRBV11-2 to TRBJ2-5; D call uncertain. CDR3 length equals 15 residues. Trimming pared 0 bases from V and 7 bases from J, leaving 15 bases between. Germline V gene data show CDR1 as SGHAT and CDR2 as FQNNGV. The CDR3 here is CASSLDRAGDGTQYF. CDR3 DNA sequence: TGTGCCAGCAGCTTAGATAGGGCCGGCGATGGGACCCAGTACTTC.

The rearrangement links TRBV30 to TRBJ2-2; D remains ambiguous. The CDR3 length is 14 residues. V lost 5 bases to trimming and J lost 3 bases, with 13 bases between them. Germline lookup yields CDR1 GTSNPN and CDR2 SVGIG (reference sequence). CDR3 protein: CAWLSGFDTGELFF. The CDR3 coding sequence is TGTGCCTGGTTGTCCGGGTTTGACACCGGGGAGCTGTTTTTT.

The rearrangement joins TRBV27 to TRBJ2-1; 11 bases agree with TRBD2. The CDR3 loop spans 19 amino acids. The J segment lost 0 bases and the V segment lost 2 bases, leaving 9 bases of the junction unmatched. CDR1 and CDR2 (germline): MNHEY, SMNVEV (reference sequence). The CDR3 DNA follows: TGTGCCAGCAGTTTAGGCGGGACTAGCGGCCCGAGCTCCTACAATGAGCAGTTCTTC. Translation: CASSLGGTSGPSSYNEQFF.

This clone showed up just once. This chain connects TRBV5-1 to TRBJ2-3, with 9 nucleotides matching TRBD2. Per germline, CDR1 SGHRS and CDR2 YFSETQ. The trim removed 1 base at V and 5 bases at J, leaving 14 bases unmatched. This CDR3 contains 18 residues. CDR3 protein: CASSLLSGGNLVRDTQYF. In nucleotides, the CDR3 is TGCGCCAGCAGCTTGCTTAGCGGGGGAAACCTTGTGAGAGATACGCAGTATTTT.

The V call is TRBV5-6, the J call TRBJ2-3; no reliable D call. The germline V gene encodes CDR1 SGHDT and CDR2 YYEEEE. The CDR3 is 14 residues long. Trimming removed 0 bases from V and 7 bases from J, with 12 bases in between. CDR3 nucleotides: TGTGCCAGCAGCTTGGGGCTAGAAGAGTATACGCAGTATTTT. Translation gives CASSLGLEEYTQYF. The full variable domain, rest sourced from reference TRBV5-6 and TRBJ2-3, is DAGVTQSPTHLIKTRGQQVTLRCSPKSGHDTVSWYQQALGQGPQFIFQYYEEEERQRGNFPDRFSGHQFPNYSSELNVNALLLGDSALYLCASSLGLEEYTQYFGPGTRLTVL.